This T cell receptor (beta chain) comes out of a study of OX40 agonist ivuxolimab in advanced cancers. About the study: Three partial responders included one hepatocellular carcinoma patient and two cutaneous melanoma patients.

Findings and limits, study-wide: By week 6 at 0.1 to 3.0 mg/kg, blood CD4+ and CD8+ T cells had expanded clonally. In CD8+ T cells, expanded clones were on average more numerous than in CD4+.

Comment on this clone: The antigen is not known.

The protocol was immunoSEQ multiplex PCR, while the TCRdb copy is restricted to in-frame clones and leaves out a portion. The sample shows around 50,000 clones, about 89% of them seen only once. Trimming removed 5 bases at V and 7 bases at J, with 15 bases between. CDR3 length: 14 residues. CDR1 MNHEY and CDR2 SVGAGI come from the germline V gene. This TCR came from an adult with an advanced solid tumor such as melanoma, head and neck, liver or kidney cancer. V and J are TRBV6-5 and TRBJ1-5; a possible D gene is TRBD1 (6 bases). The input for sequencing was CD4+ or CD8+ T cells sorted from blood, taken in a trial of the OX40 agonist ivuxolimab. CDR3 region: CASSAGVAGQPQHF. CDR3 coding DNA: TGTGCCAGCAGTGCAGGGGTGGCGGGGCAGCCCCAGCATTTT.